One sample yielded the 13 T cell receptor beta chains listed below, sequenced in a study of blood T cell repertoires in COVID-19. Sequencing used immunoSEQ multiplex PCR; TCRdb keeps in-frame clones, though not all of them. The table records 95,000 to 100,000 clones, over 80% of them present only once. The source material was peripheral blood. Receptors originate from a man aged 50-59 years with acute or convalescent COVID-19.

The CDR3 reads CASSEARAGGSSPLHF. CDR3 DNA: TGTGCCAGCAGTGAAGCTAGGGCAGGGGGCAGTTCACCCCTCCACTTT. This rearrangement joins TRBV2 to TRBJ1-6, with 8 bases matching TRBD1. The germline CDR1 and CDR2 sequences are SNHLY and FYNNEI. The CDR3 sequence is 16 residues long. J was trimmed by 9 bases and V by 0 bases; bases with no gene match: 7.

V is TRBV11-3 and J is TRBJ1-2; 9 nucleotides align to TRBD1. CDR1 and CDR2 (germline): SGHNT, YENEEA. V lost 5 bases and J lost 3; bases outside the gene matches: 10. The CDR3 length is 16 residues. The CDR3 sequence is CASSRSRTGAHYGYTF. The CDR3 DNA sequence: TGTGCCAGCAGCAGATCCAGGACAGGGGCGCACTATGGCTACACCTTC.

V gene TRBV20-1 combines with J gene TRBJ2-3, with TRBD2 matching over 10 bases. V shed 3 bases, J shed 1 base, and the junction held 7 bases outside the gene matches. The CDR3 loop spans 16 amino acids. The V gene's germline CDR1 is DFQATT and CDR2 SNEGSKA (reference sequence). CDR3 bases: TGCAGTGCTAGTGATAGGACTAGCGGACGCACAGATACGCAGTATTTT. Translating it yields CSASDRTSGRTDTQYF.

The chain uses TRBV27 and TRBJ2-3; D gene ambiguous. V lost 2 bases and J 5 bases, leaving 11 bases between the germline ends. Germline V lookup: CDR1 MNHEY, CDR2 SMNVEV (reference sequence). This CDR3 is 14 amino acids long. CDR3 nucleotides: TGTGCCAGCAGTTTAAGAAATCAGGTAGATACGCAGTATTTT. This gives the protein CASSLRNQVDTQYF.

The chain carries TRBV6-6 and TRBJ1-2; 9 bases map to TRBD1. Trimming cost V 5 bases and J 8 bases; bases outside gene matches: 15. This CDR3 is built from 16 residues. CDR1 is MNHNY and CDR2 is SVGAGI in the germline V gene (reference sequence). The CDR3 nucleotides read TGTGCCAGCAGTCGAACCCTAAACAGGGGGCCGAGGGGCTACACCTTC. It codes for CASSRTLNRGPRGYTF.

The chain is built from TRBV5-1 and TRBJ1-2, with TRBD1 matching 9 bases. The CDR3 covers 15 residues. J was trimmed by 8 bases and V by 0 bases; bases with no gene match: 8. Germline assignment: CDR1 SGHRS and CDR2 YFSETQ. Written as DNA, the CDR3 is TGCGCCAGCAGCTTGGGGAGACAGGGGGTAGAAGGCTACACCTTC. Its translation is CASSLGRQGVEGYTF.

V gene TRBV2 combines with J gene TRBJ1-1, with D hard to call. This CDR3 has 14 amino acids. V lost 7 bases and J lost 3, with 15 bases in between. From germline, CDR1 is SNHLY and CDR2 FYNNEI. CDR3 bases: TGTGCCAGCACCCCCATGGAGCGCGACACTGAAGCTTTCTTT. It encodes CASTPMERDTEAFF.

The rearrangement uses TRBV3-1 (or the pseudogene TRBV3-2) and TRBJ1-4; 9 positions agree with TRBD1. Germline CDR1 LGHDT, CDR2 YNNKEL (reference sequence). V was clipped by 3 bases and J by 5 bases; unmatched bases: 4. CDR3 length equals 15 residues. This chain's CDR3 is CASSHGTGKNEKLFF. CDR3 coding DNA: TGTGCCAGCAGCCACGGGACAGGGAAAAATGAAAAACTGTTTTTT.

The chain carries TRBV11-3 and TRBJ2-7, with D tentatively TRBD1 (6 bases). Germline lookup yields CDR1 SGHNT and CDR2 YENEEA. CDR3 size: 13 residues. Deletions cut 5 bases from V and 6 bases from J, with 14 bases between. CDR3 bases: TGTGCCAGCAGCCTCAGGGGTCCGATCGAGCAGTACTTC. It codes for CASSLRGPIEQYF.

V and J are TRBV18 and TRBJ2-7, with 9 bases identical to TRBD1. The CDR3 sequence is 15 residues long. Unmatched junction bases numbered 5, after V lost 3 bases and J lost 2 bases. Germline loops: CDR1 KGHSH, CDR2 LQKENI. This CDR3 is CASSPGTGSPYEQYF. The DNA of the CDR3 is TGTGCCAGCTCACCCGGGACAGGGTCCCCCTACGAGCAGTACTTC.

This clone turned up a few times. The V call is TRBV29-1, the J call TRBJ1-1; D is undetermined. The CDR3 has 12 residues. Trimming shortened V by 4 bases and J by 2 bases, and 8 bases separated the two germline ends. Per the germline V gene, CDR1 is SQVTM and CDR2 is ANQGSEA. The CDR3 loop reads CSVGRYNTEAFF. CDR3 DNA: TGCAGCGTTGGGAGATATAACACTGAAGCTTTCTTT.

This CDR3 is CASSRGQGTNTEAFF. In nucleotides, the CDR3 is TGCGCCAGCAGCAGGGGACAGGGGACGAACACTGAAGCTTTCTTT. The chain is built from TRBV5-1 and TRBJ1-1, with 10 bases that match TRBD1. V lost 4 bases and J lost 1; bases outside the gene matches: 4. CDR3 size: 15 residues. The V gene's germline CDR1 is SGHRS and CDR2 YFSETQ.

The chain couples TRBV11-3 to TRBJ1-1, with D possibly TRBD1 on 5 matching bases. CDR1 and CDR2 (germline): SGHNT, YENEEA. Trimming stripped 3 bases from V and 3 bases from J, with 8 bases between. This CDR3 contains 13 residues. The CDR3 region has the DNA TGTGCCAGCAGCTTCGACAGCCACACTGAAGCTTTCTTT. The encoded protein is CASSFDSHTEAFF.